This paragraph reports one T cell receptor beta chain. A PCR-confirmed or clinician-diagnosed COVID-19 case had contacted exposed participants within 2 weeks of entry. This specimen comes from a study of blood T cell repertoires in COVID-19. Profiled with immunoSEQ multiplex PCR; TCRdb holds only in-frame clones, not every one. The top ten hold approximately 51% of the sample, which has some 64,000 clones, roughly two thirds seen once. The source of this sequence is a woman aged 55-70 years who had been exposed to COVID-19. The specimen sequenced was PBMCs or T cells enriched from blood (not recorded which).

CDR3: CASSPDTRKLFF. CDR3 bases: TGTGCCAGCAGCCCGGACACCAGAAAACTGTTTTTT. The chain carries TRBV28 and TRBJ1-4, with TRBD1 as a possible D gene (5 bases). The germline V gene encodes CDR1 MDHEN and CDR2 SYDVKM. V lost 6 bases and J 10 bases, leaving 12 bases between the germline ends. The CDR3 is 12 residues long. Combining the CDR3 with reference TRBV28 and TRBJ1-4 gives the whole variable domain DVKVTQSSRYLVKRTGEKVFLECVQDMDHENMFWYRQDPGLGLRLIYFSYDVKMKEKGDIPEGYSVSREKKERFSLILESASTNQTSMYLCASSPDTRKLFFGSGTQLSVL.